The T cell receptor beta chain under discussion was sequenced for a study of shared T cell receptors in the human thymus (dated by TCRdb to about 2021). At the level of the whole study: The study examined how the human thymus generates shared, self-reactive T-cell receptor alpha chains.

The germline V gene supplies CDR1 SGHVS and CDR2 FNYEAQ. The CDR3 holds 13 amino acids from the cysteine to the phenylalanine. Only the CDR3 portion is preserved as DNA: 39 bases, with reading frame beginning at the first base. The V end loses 3 bases and the J end loses 5 bases, and a stretch of 10 bases separates them. Points on this clone: The clone's antigen remains unknown. No base quality values were provided; no much bigger clone lies one nucleotide off.

The method behind the library was the immunoSEQ multiplex PCR assay. The source is immuneACCESS, and TCRdb retained only in-frame sequences with V and J called. Part of the clones is not carried over; for the studies checked, unresolved V genes explain less than half of this, and the remainder is unexplained. In all, the sample holds hundreds of thousands of clones, and roughly 88% of those were seen once. Together, the top ten hold more than 0.01% of the sample. These records were also assigned to another study, of human thymus T cells. The second investigation adds: Immunologically healthy infants undergoing open corrective cardiac surgery for congenital heart defects in Finland were used as donors. Thymus tissue was obtained as surgical resects removed during corrective cardiac surgery. Usage of V and J gene segments appeared to be biased in both the thymic and the peripheral blood repertoires. The related research reported highly overlapping thymic TCR repertoires among unrelated individuals. TCR alpha and beta repertoires from roughly eight infant thymus samples and a few related peripheral blood samples were characterized in the study. The cohort included about 6 male and two female infants, with donor ages spanning 7 to 244 days. Thymocytes were freed from the tissue by mechanical means and kept at -70 degrees C as pellets of roughly 8.5-30 million cells. Genomic DNA was extracted from frozen cell pellets with a QIAsymphony instrument. The immunoSEQ multiplex PCR assay was used to amplify the TCRB and TCRAD loci from a standardized amount of quality-controlled genomic DNA. The V(D)J region was spanned by amplicons of a length sufficient to cover the CDR3 and to identify V and J genes. The commercial immunoSEQ service was used to sequence amplicons on an Illumina platform. Primer bias and sequencing errors were corrected as previously described, and TCRAD and TCRB were defined on the basis of the IMGT database. immunoSEQ Analyzer 3.0 and VDJTools were used for repertoire analysis, which covered basic statistics, V/J segment usage, diversity estimates, rarefaction and pairwise overlap. Chao1, ChaoE, Efron-Thisted, Shannon and inverse Simpson indices were used to estimate diversity, which was also estimated on datasets down-sampled to the smallest sample. Repertoire overlap used strict matching of CDR3 nucleotide sequence, V gene and J gene, with Jaccard-based multidimensional scaling clustering. On average, about 800,000 unique TCRB clonotypes were obtained from thymus samples, compared with 75,000 to 90,000 from blood samples.

Sequenced sample: thymocytes. This sequence was found in a girl less than two years old with a congenital heart defect. Donor details come from another sample of the same person, matched by shared clones. This receptor chain uses TRBV7-6 and TRBJ2-5, with TRBD2 perhaps the D gene, on 6 matching bases. In nucleotide form, the sequence is TGTGCCAGCAGCTTTAGCGGTTCGGAGACCCAGTACTTC. Its amino acids are CASSFSGSETQYF. Where the CDR3 stops, the reference TRBV7-6 and TRBJ2-5 genes take over; the full variable domain is GAGVSQSPRYKVTKRGQDVALRCDPISGHVSLYWYRQALGQGPEFLTYFNYEAQQDKSGLPNDRFSAERPEGSISTLTIQRTEQRDSAMYRCASSFSGSETQYFGPGTRLLVL.